The 23 T cell receptor beta chains below were found in one sample sequenced in a study of CD8+CD57+ T cells in acquired aplastic anemia. TCR beta VDJ combinations and CDR3 sequences were profiled from genomic DNA. In TCRdb, the reads were re-called with MiXCR into one record per CDR3 protein. The top ten hold around 42% of the sample, which has approximately 190,000 distinct CDR3 sequences, 50% to 75% seen once. Sequencing input: sorted CD4+, CD8+, or CD8+CD57+ T cells (not recorded which) from PBMCs. These receptors were obtained from a human donor with severe aplastic anemia or a healthy control (not recorded which).

This clonotype was seen a handful of times. The chain joins TRBV5-5 to TRBJ1-3; a weak D match, TRBD1 (6 bases). Germline-derived CDR1 and CDR2 are SGHKS and YYEKEE (reference sequence). The V and J ends lost 1 base and 8 bases respectively, with 10 bases between them. The CDR3 consists of 13 residues. For the CDR3, the DNA is TGTGCCAGCAGCTTGCGGGGGCAGGACACCATATATTTT. It codes for CASSLRGQDTIYF.

To note about this clonotype: Compared with germline, one end of the junction differs, possibly owing to a read error. This chain links TRBV9 with TRBJ2-5; 7 positions match TRBD2. This CDR3 is built from 15 residues. Germline CDR1 and CDR2: SGDLS and YYNGEE. The CDR3 DNA is TGTGCCAGCAGCCCCCCGGGGGGAACGGGAGAGACCAAGTACTTC. As protein: CASSPPGGTGETKYF.

About this clonotype: Just one base apart from a much larger clone, this may be a read error. This chain uses TRBV27 with TRBJ2-5, with D tentatively TRBD2 (5 bases). The germline gives CDR1 MNHEY, CDR2 SMNVEV (reference sequence). This CDR3 comprises 15 residues. V lost 2 bases and J lost 5, with 15 bases in between. This chain's CDR3 is CASSLGRGRVETQYF. DNA for the CDR3: TGTGCCAGCAGTTTAGGACGGGGTCGAGTCGAGACCCAGTACTTC.

This chain joins TRBV4-3 and TRBJ1-6; D not resolved. Germline V gene sequence: CDR1 LGHNA, CDR2 YSLEER. This CDR3 spans 14 amino acids. V lost 5 bases to trimming and J lost 7 bases, with 12 bases between them. CDR3 nucleotides: TGCGCCAGCAGCGAAAAGATCTGGAATTCACCCCTCCACTTT. It translates to CASSEKIWNSPLHF.

The chain employs TRBV7-9 and TRBJ2-7; TRBD1 is a possible D gene (7 bases). CDR3 length: 13 amino acids. V shed 6 bases and J shed 2 bases, with 11 bases lying between them. Germline assignment: CDR1 SEHNR and CDR2 FQNEAQ (reference sequence). CDR3 loop: CASRAGQTYEQYF. CDR3 DNA: TGTGCCAGCAGGGCGGGACAGACCTACGAGCAGTACTTC. Using reference TRBV7-9 and TRBJ2-7 for the parts outside the CDR3, the full variable domain is DTGVSQNPRHKITKRGQNVTFRCDPISEHNRLYWYRQTLGQGPEFLTYFQNEAQLEKSRLLSDRFSAERPKGSFSTLEIQRTEQGDSAMYLCASRAGQTYEQYFGPGTRLTVT.

This chain connects TRBV2 to TRBJ2-7; 8 bases fit TRBD1. Germline V lookup: CDR1 SNHLY, CDR2 FYNNEI. V lost 8 bases and J lost 3; bases outside the gene matches: 6. This CDR3 has 13 amino acids. Here the CDR3 DNA reads TGTGCCAGCCTCCAGGGGGCCCTCTACGAGCAGTACTTC. Residues: CASLQGALYEQYF. Full variable domain (rest looked up from reference TRBV2 and TRBJ2-7): EPEVTQTPSHQVTQMGQEVILRCVPISNHLYFYWYRQILGQKVEFLVSFYNNEISEKSEIFDDQFSVERPDGSNFTLKIRSTKLEDSAMYFCASLQGALYEQYFGPGTRLTVT.

J is TRBJ2-5 and V is TRBV20-1; D might be TRBD2 (6 bases). This CDR3 is 14 amino acids long. The germline V gene has CDR1 DFQATT and CDR2 SNEGSKA (reference sequence). Trimming took off 6 bases at V and 0 bases at J, with 14 bases between the two ends. CDR3 nucleotides: TGCAGTGCGACGACTAGGGAGTACCAAGAGACCCAGTACTTC. This gives the protein CSATTREYQETQYF.

The V gene is TRBV7-2, the J gene TRBJ2-3; D is unresolved. Germline CDR1 SGHTA, CDR2 FQGNSA. The V end was cut by 6 bases, the J end by 0 bases, with 7 bases between. The CDR3 is made up of 13 amino acids. The CDR3 DNA is TGTGCCAGCAGGCTCGACAGCACAGATACGCAGTATTTT. Its translation: CASRLDSTDTQYF.

V usage is TRBV15 and J usage is TRBJ2-2, with unresolved D. V lost 0 bases, J lost 8 bases, and 13 bases lay in between. The CDR3 sequence is 15 residues long. Germline V lookup: CDR1 LNHNV, CDR2 YYDKDF (reference sequence). CDR3 in amino acids: CATSRDLTVLGELFF. The CDR3 bases are TGTGCCACCAGCAGAGACTTAACAGTGTTGGGGGAGCTGTTTTTT.

There are a few counts of this clonotype. The chain combines TRBV5-1 with TRBJ2-3, with D possibly being TRBD1 (6 bases). V lost 3 bases to trimming and J lost 1 base, with 12 bases between them. Germline loops: CDR1 SGHRS, CDR2 YFSETQ. CDR3 length: 15 residues. CDR3 residues: CASSSTGIGTDTQYF. CDR3 DNA sequence: TGCGCCAGCAGCTCTACAGGGATCGGCACAGATACGCAGTATTTT.

The chain carries TRBV15 and TRBJ1-6; possible D gene TRBD1, 5 bases. This CDR3 is built from 12 residues. V was shortened by 8 bases and J by 11 bases, with 13 bases between the two germline ends. Germline CDR1 reads LNHNV; CDR2 reads YYDKDF (reference sequence). CDR3 region: CATRGGEAPLHF. The CDR3 DNA follows: TGTGCCACCCGGGGAGGGGAAGCACCCCTCCACTTT. The full variable domain, rest sourced from reference TRBV15 and TRBJ1-6, is DAMVIQNPRYQVTQFGKPVTLSCSQTLNHNVMYWYQQKSSQAPKLLFHYYDKDFNNEADTPDNFQSRRPNTSFCFLDIRSPGLGDTAMYLCATRGGEAPLHFGNGTRLTVT.

This chain connects TRBV20-1 to TRBJ2-5; D is unresolved. V gave up 0 bases and J gave up 2 bases, with 13 bases separating them. The CDR3 has 15 amino acids. Germline CDR1 is DFQATT and CDR2 is SNEGSKA (reference sequence). The CDR3: CSARDPPLGQETQYF. The DNA of the CDR3 is TGCAGTGCTAGAGATCCCCCTCTCGGGCAAGAGACCCAGTACTTC.

This clonotype was found a few times. This chain uses TRBV10-3 with TRBJ1-1, with 9 bases fitting TRBD1. Looked up from germline, CDR1 is ENHRY and CDR2 is SYGVKD. Losses at the gene ends were 8 bases for V and 3 bases for J; bases not matched to a gene: 4. CDR3 size: 13 residues. In DNA, the CDR3 is TGTGCCATCCGGACAGGGGCTGACACTGAAGCTTTCTTT. This encodes CAIRTGADTEAFF.

This clonotype has at least ten counts. The chain employs TRBV9 and TRBJ1-2, with TRBD1 as a possible D gene (6 bases). The CDR3 contains 16 residues. Trimming left V 3 bases short and J 3 bases short, with 18 bases between. The germline V gene has CDR1 SGDLS and CDR2 YYNGEE. The CDR3 loop is CASSAYDHSGDYGYTF. DNA for the CDR3: TGTGCCAGCAGCGCTTACGACCACTCAGGGGACTATGGCTACACCTTC.

This clonotype is classed as medium-sized. The chain employs TRBV11-2 and TRBJ2-1; TRBD2 aligns across 7 bases. V dropped 5 bases and J dropped 8; count of bases not matched to a gene: 15. The CDR3 runs 16 residues. The germline CDR1 and CDR2 sequences are SGHAT and FQNNGV. CDR3 bases: TGTGCCAGCAGCCCCCTAGTGGCGGGGGAGTACGATGAGCAGTTCTTC. It codes for CASSPLVAGEYDEQFF.

The CDR3 here is CSASHGASADTQYF. The CDR3 coding sequence is TGCAGTGCTAGTCACGGGGCTAGCGCAGATACGCAGTATTTT. The V call is TRBV20-1, the J call TRBJ2-3; D is perhaps TRBD2 (6 bases). Trimming left V 3 bases short and J 4 bases short, with 14 bases between. The V gene's germline CDR1 is DFQATT and CDR2 SNEGSKA (reference sequence). This CDR3 comprises 14 residues.

This clonotype was seen only a few times. The genes are TRBV10-3 and TRBJ2-7; no firm D call. The CDR3 extends over 15 amino acids. With 0 bases removed from V and 3 bases from J, the gap between germline ends came to 12 bases. CDR1 is ENHRY, CDR2 SYGVKD, per germline. The CDR3 sequence is CAISESKAGRYEQYF. CDR3 sequence (DNA): TGTGCCATCAGTGAGTCGAAAGCAGGACGCTACGAGCAGTACTTC.

V usage is TRBV6-4 and J usage is TRBJ1-6; D is ambiguous. Per the germline V gene, CDR1 is MRHNA and CDR2 is SNTAGT. Trimming took off 4 bases at V and 5 bases at J, with 6 bases between the two ends. This CDR3 region has 13 residues. CDR3 DNA: TGTGCCAGCAGTGGTTGGGATAATTCACCCCTCCACTTT. Translating it yields CASSGWDNSPLHF.

The rearrangement links TRBV10-2 to TRBJ2-3; D perhaps matches TRBD2 (6 bases). The CDR3 sequence is 14 residues long. In germline, CDR1 is WSHSY, CDR2 SAAADI. V lost 5 bases and J lost 1, with 10 bases in between. DNA for the CDR3: TGCGCCAGCAGTCTTAGCGGACGCACAGATACGCAGTATTTT. Translating it yields CASSLSGRTDTQYF.

This chain connects TRBV7-2 to TRBJ2-3; 10 nucleotides align to TRBD1. This CDR3 contains 14 residues. The V gene end was trimmed by 6 bases and the J gene end by 5 bases; junction bases not matched to a gene: 5. Looked up from germline, CDR1 is SGHTA and CDR2 is FQGNSA. In DNA, the CDR3 is TGTGCCAGCAGATCCGGGACAGGGGAAGATACGCAGTATTTT. This translates into CASRSGTGEDTQYF.

The chain employs TRBV9 and TRBJ1-6, with 7 bases identical to TRBD1. The V gene's germline CDR1 is SGDLS and CDR2 YYNGEE. Trimming removed 0 bases from V and 8 bases from J; junction bases left unmatched: 2. The CDR3 totals 14 residues. The CDR3 DNA follows: TGTGCCAGCAGCGTAGGACAGGGCCATTCACCCCTCCACTTT. This sequence encodes CASSVGQGHSPLHF. Variable domain in full (rest from reference TRBV9 and TRBJ1-6): DSGVTQTPKHLITATGQRVTLRCSPRSGDLSVYWYQQSLDQGLQFLIQYYNGEERAKGNILERFSAQQFPDLHSELNLSSLELGDSALYFCASSVGQGHSPLHFGNGTRLTVT.

This clonotype came up many times. The chain links TRBV19 to TRBJ1-1; TRBD1 aligns across 7 bases. V shed 6 bases and J 4 bases; nucleotides not matched to a gene: 8. This CDR3 is 14 amino acids long. Germline lookup yields CDR1 LNHDA and CDR2 SQIVND (reference sequence). CDR3 residues: CASSGTDRATEAFF. DNA for the CDR3: TGTGCCAGTAGCGGGACCGACAGGGCCACTGAAGCTTTCTTT.

This clonotype was seen at least ten times. CDR3 sequence reads: CASSRTGENNEQFF. The DNA for the CDR3 is TGTGCCAGCAGCCGGACAGGGGAGAACAATGAGCAGTTCTTC. This chain connects TRBV6-1 to TRBJ2-1, with 9 bases that match TRBD1. V shed 6 bases and J 5 bases; nucleotides not matched to a gene: 5. The CDR3 has 14 amino acids. From germline, CDR1 is MNHNS and CDR2 SASEGT.